These 2 T cell receptor beta chains were all obtained from the same sample, sequenced in a study of T cell repertoires in cytomegalovirus infection. TCRdb called the reads again in MiXCR, with one record for every CDR3 protein. The data show some 300,000 distinct CDR3 sequences, with under 20% seen just once and approximately 12% held by the top ten. Sequencing was carried out using PBMCs. The receptors shown here come from a human donor in good health (CMV status not recorded). Some clones in this sample may be carry-over from other donors' samples.

V usage is TRBV20-1 and J usage is TRBJ1-1; possible D gene TRBD1, 5 bases. CDR1 and CDR2 from the germline V gene are DFQATT and SNEGSKA (reference sequence). Between the trimmed V and J ends, which lost 2 bases and 3 bases, there was a span of 16 bases. The CDR3 is 15 amino acids. For the CDR3, the DNA is TGCAGTGCTAGAAACCCCGGGGACGGGTACACTGAAGCTTTCTTT. Its protein is CSARNPGDGYTEAFF.

This clonotype was counted at least ten times. The CDR3 DNA sequence: TGTGCCAGCAGTGAAGCGACCCTAGCGGTTCGAGATACGCAGTATTTT. Encoded protein: CASSEATLAVRDTQYF. This rearrangement joins TRBV2 to TRBJ2-3; 7 bases are shared with TRBD2. The CDR3 totals 16 residues. Germline-derived CDR1 and CDR2 are SNHLY and FYNNEI. Germline trimming cut 0 bases from V and 5 bases from J; bases unmatched to any gene: 8.